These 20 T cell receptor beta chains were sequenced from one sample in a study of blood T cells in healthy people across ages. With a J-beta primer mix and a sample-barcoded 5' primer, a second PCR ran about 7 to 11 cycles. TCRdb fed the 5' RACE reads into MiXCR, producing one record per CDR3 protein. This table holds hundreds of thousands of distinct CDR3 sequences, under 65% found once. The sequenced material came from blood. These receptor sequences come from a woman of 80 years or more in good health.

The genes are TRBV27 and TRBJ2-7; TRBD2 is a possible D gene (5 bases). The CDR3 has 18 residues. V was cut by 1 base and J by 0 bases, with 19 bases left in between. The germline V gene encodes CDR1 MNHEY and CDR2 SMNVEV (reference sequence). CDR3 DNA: TGTGCCAGCAGTTTATTAAAGTCCGGGCGACTATCCTCCTACGAGCAGTACTTC. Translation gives CASSLLKSGRLSSYEQYF.

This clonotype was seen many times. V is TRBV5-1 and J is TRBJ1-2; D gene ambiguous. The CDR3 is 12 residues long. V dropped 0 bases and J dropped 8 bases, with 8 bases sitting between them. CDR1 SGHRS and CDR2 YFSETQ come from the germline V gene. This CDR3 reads CASSLEARGYTF. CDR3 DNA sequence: TGCGCCAGCAGCTTGGAAGCCAGAGGCTACACCTTC.

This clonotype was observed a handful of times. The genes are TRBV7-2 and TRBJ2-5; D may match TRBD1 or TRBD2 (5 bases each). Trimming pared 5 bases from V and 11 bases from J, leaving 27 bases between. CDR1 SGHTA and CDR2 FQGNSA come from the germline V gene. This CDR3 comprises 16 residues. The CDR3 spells CASSLGVGHRGYEQYF. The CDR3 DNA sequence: TGTGCCAGCAGCCTAGGGGTAGGGCATCGGGGCTATGAGCAGTACTTC.

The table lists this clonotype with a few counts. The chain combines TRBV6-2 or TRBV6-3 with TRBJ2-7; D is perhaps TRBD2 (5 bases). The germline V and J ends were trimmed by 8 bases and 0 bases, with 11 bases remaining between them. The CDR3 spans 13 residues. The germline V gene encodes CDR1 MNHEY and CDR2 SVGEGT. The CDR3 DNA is TGTGCCAGCCGGGATTCGAGCTCCTACGAGCAGTACTTC. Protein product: CASRDSSSYEQYF.

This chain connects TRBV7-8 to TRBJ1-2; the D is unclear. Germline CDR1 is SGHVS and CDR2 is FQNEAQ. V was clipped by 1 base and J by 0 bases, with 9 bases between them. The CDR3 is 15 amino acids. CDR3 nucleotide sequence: TGTGCCAGCAGCTTAGTTCCAGGAGCTAACTATGGCTACACCTTC. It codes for CASSLVPGANYGYTF.

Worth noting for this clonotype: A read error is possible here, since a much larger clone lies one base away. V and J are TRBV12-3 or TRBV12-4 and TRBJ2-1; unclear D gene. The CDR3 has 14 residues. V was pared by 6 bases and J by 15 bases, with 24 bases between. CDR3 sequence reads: CASRLSVGVLFAFF. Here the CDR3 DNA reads TGTGCCAGCAGGCTATCCGTTGGGGTCCTGTTCGCGTTCTTC.

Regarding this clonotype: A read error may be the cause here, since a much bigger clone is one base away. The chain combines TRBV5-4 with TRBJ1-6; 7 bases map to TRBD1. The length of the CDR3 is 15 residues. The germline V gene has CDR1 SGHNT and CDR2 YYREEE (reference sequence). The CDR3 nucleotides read TGTGCCAGCAGCTTGGCGGGGACAGAGAATTCACCCCCCCACTTT. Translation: CASSLAGTENSPPHF.

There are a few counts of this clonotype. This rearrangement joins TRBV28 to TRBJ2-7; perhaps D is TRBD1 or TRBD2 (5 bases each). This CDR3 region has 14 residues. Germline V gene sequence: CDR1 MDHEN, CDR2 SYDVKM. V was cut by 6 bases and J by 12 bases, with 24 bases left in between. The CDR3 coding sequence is TGTGCCAGCAGCGAAGACTACCGGGACCCCCTCCGGTACTTC. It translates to CASSEDYRDPLRYF.

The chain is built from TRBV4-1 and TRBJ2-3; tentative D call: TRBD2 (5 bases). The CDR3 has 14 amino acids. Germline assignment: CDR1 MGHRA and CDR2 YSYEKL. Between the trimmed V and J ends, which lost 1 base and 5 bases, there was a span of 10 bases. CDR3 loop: CASSQVGVGDTQYF. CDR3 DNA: TGCGCCAGCAGCCAAGTCGGGGTTGGAGATACGCAGTATTTT.

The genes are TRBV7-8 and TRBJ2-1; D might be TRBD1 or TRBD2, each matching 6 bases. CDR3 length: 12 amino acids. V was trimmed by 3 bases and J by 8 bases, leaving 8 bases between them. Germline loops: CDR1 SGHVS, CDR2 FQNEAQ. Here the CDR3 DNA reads TGTGCCAGCAGCTTTAGGGGGGATGAGCAGTTCTTC. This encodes CASSFRGDEQFF. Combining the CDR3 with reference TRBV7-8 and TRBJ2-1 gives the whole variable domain GAGVSQSPRYKVAKRGQDVALRCDPISGHVSLFWYQQALGQGPEFLTYFQNEAQLDKSGLPSDRFFAERPEGSVSTLKIQRTQQEDSAVYLCASSFRGDEQFFGPGTRLTVL.

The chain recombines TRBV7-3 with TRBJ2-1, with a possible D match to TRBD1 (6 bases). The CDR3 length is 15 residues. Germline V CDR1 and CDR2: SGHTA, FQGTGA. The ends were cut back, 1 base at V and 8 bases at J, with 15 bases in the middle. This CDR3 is CASSLSRGPRDEQFF. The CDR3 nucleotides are TGTGCCAGCAGCTTAAGCAGGGGACCTCGGGATGAGCAGTTCTTC.

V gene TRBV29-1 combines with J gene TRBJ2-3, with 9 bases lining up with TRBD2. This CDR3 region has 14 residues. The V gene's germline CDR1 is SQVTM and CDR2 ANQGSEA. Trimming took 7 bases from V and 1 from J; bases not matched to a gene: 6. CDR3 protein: CSAGRTSGTDTQYF. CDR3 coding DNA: TGCAGCGCCGGTAGGACTAGCGGCACAGATACGCAGTATTTT.

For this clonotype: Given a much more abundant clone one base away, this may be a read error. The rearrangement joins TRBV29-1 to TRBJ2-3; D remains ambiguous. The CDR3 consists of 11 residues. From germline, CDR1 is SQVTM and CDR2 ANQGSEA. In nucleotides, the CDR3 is TGCAGCATTGAATTCCGGGATACGCAGTATTTT. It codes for CSIEFRDTQYF.

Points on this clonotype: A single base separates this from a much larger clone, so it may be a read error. The CDR3 DNA follows: TGCAGTGCTAGGTGGGCTAGCGGGAGGCGAGAGACCCAGTACTTC. Protein sequence: CSARWASGRRETQYF. This rearrangement joins TRBV20-1 to TRBJ2-7, with TRBD2 identical over 11 bases. The DNA end lines up better with TRBJ2-5; the J call may be wrong. The germline gives CDR1 DFQATT, CDR2 SNEGSKA (reference sequence). This CDR3 contains 15 residues.

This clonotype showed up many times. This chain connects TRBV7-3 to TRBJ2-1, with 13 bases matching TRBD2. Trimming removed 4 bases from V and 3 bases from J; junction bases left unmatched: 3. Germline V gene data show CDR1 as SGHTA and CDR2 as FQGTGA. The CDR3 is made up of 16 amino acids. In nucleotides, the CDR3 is TGTGCCAGCAGCTCAAGGACTAGCGGGAGCTACAATGAGCAGTTCTTC. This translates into CASSSRTSGSYNEQFF.

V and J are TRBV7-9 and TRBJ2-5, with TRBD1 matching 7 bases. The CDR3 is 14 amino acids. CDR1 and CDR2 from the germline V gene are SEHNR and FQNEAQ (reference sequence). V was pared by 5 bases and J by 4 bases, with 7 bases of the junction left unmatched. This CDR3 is CASSHGTVGETQYF. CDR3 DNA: TGTGCCAGCAGCCATGGGACAGTCGGAGAGACCCAGTACTTC.

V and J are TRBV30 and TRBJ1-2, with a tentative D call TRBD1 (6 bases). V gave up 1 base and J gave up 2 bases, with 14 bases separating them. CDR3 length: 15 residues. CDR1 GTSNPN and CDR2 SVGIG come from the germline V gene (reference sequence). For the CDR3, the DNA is TGTGCCTGGAGTGCCAACAGGGCCCTAAACTATGGCTACACCTTC. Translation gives CAWSANRALNYGYTF.

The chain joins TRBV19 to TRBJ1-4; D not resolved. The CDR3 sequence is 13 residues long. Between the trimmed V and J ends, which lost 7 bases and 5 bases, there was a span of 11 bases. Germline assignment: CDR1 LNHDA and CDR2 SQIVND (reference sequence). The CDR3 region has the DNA TGTGCCAGTACTCTAGGACGAAATGAAAAACTGTTTTTT. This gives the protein CASTLGRNEKLFF.

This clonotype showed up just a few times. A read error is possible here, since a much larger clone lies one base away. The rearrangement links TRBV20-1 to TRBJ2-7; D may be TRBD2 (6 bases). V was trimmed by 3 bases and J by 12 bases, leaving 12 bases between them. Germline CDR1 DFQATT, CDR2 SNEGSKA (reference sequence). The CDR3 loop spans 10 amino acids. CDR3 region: CSASRETRYF. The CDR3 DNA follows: TGCAGTGCTAGTCGGGAGACCCGGTACTTC.

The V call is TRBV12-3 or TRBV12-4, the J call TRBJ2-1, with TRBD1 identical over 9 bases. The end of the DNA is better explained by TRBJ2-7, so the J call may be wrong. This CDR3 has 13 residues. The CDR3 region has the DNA TGTGCCAGCAGTTTGGACAGGGGTATAGGGCAGTACTTC. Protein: CASSLDRGIGQYF.